This TCR beta chain was documented in a study of Graves' ophthalmopathy and Graves' hyperthyroidism. The CDR3 runs to 16 residues. Germline V gene sequence: CDR1 SGDLS, CDR2 YYNGEE. V was pared by 4 bases and J by 4 bases, with 10 bases of the junction left unmatched. In its sample, this clonotype was seen many times. Amplification of the TCR beta CDR3 regions used RNA transcripts (as template). An initial RT-PCR round employing HTBI primers preceded a second-round multiplex PCR. TCRdb itself ran the multiplex PCR reads through MiXCR, one entry per CDR3 protein. This sample has 300,000 to 400,000 distinct CDR3 sequences, with about a sixth found just once.

The TCR sequence derives from an adult man with Graves' ophthalmopathy. The V and J genes are TRBV9 and TRBJ1-2; TRBD1 agrees at 10 bases. Sequencing was done on a sample of peripheral blood. CDR3 DNA: TGTGCCAGCAGCACTCAAGACAGGGGGCATGGCTATGGCTACACCTTC. It is translated as CASSTQDRGHGYGYTF. The entire variable domain, with the rest obtained from reference TRBV9 and TRBJ1-2, is as follows: DSGVTQTPKHLITATGQRVTLRCSPRSGDLSVYWYQQSLDQGLQFLIQYYNGEERAKGNILERFSAQQFPDLHSELNLSSLELGDSALYFCASSTQDRGHGYGYTFGSGTRLTVV.